This T cell receptor (beta chain) was identified in a study of blood T cell repertoires in COVID-19 (dated by TCRdb to about 2020). For context, the study as a whole: Collaborator samples came from the United States, Italy and Spain and covered acute and convalescent phases of COVID-19. The prospective study material was composed of cDNA or gDNA derived from T cells, B-cell-depleted T cells, or PBMCs. Subjects who had been exposed to COVID-19, were actively infected with it, or had recovered from it provided the deeply sampled blood TCRbeta repertoires that made up the dataset. A freely available public database, intended as a resource for researchers studying the immune response to SARS-CoV-2, is where the repertoires were released. The samples were drawn from the first 160 participants of the ongoing ImmuneRACE study and from roughly 1,300 subjects provided by 6 global collaborators. A de-identified subject ID, COVID-19 status, age in years and sex were almost always included in the sample metadata. Where HLA class I and class II types were available, the types were taken from metadata supplied by the sample provider, not from assay-based typing.

Summary of the overall study and its limitations: Clinical and demographic metadata were provided uncurated, with the amount varying by source and participant.

This clone has just one count. There is no known antigen for this receptor. Within one base of it there is no much larger clone, and no base qualities were kept. TCRbeta CDR3 regions were amplified from genomic DNA using the immunoSEQ Assay, a bias-controlled multiplex PCR. Per the authors' processing: The number of nucleated cells in each sample was estimated by amplification of reference gene primers within the assay. Sequence reads were collapsed and filtered to measure the absolute abundance of every unique TCRbeta CDR3 rearrangement. For each sample, productive Simpson clonality was calculated as the square root of Simpson's diversity index over productive rearrangements. Here the immuneACCESS table is served through TCRdb, limited to in-frame sequences with V and J called. Missing clones are a known gap in these copies; in checked studies unresolved V genes cover under half, and the rest lacks a known reason. That table furnishes V, J and clone size, whereas the DNA furnished D and trimming. The sample has some 130,000 clones on record, 85% to 90% of them singletons. The ten largest clones represent 2% to 2.5% of the sample.

The collaborating institutions used their own protocols to collect whole blood in K2EDTA tubes. For TCRbeta analysis, collaborator samples were shipped as frozen whole blood, as isolated PBMCs, or as DNA extracted from either sample type. CDR1 and CDR2, looked up from the germline V gene, are SGHRS and YFSETQ. Compared with germline, V lacks 3 bases and J lacks 5 bases; bases without a gene match: 2. CDR3 length: 13 amino acids, cysteine to phenylalanine. Here the CDR3 DNA is all that survives: 39 bases in frame from base 1. The clonotype comes from a man aged 50-60 years with active COVID-19. This chain joins TRBV5-1 to TRBJ2-1; the junction holds 7 bases that match TRBD1. Material: peripheral blood. The CDR3 corresponds to CASSSQGDNEQFF. The DNA reads TGCGCCAGCAGCTCGCAGGGGGACAATGAGCAGTTCTTC.